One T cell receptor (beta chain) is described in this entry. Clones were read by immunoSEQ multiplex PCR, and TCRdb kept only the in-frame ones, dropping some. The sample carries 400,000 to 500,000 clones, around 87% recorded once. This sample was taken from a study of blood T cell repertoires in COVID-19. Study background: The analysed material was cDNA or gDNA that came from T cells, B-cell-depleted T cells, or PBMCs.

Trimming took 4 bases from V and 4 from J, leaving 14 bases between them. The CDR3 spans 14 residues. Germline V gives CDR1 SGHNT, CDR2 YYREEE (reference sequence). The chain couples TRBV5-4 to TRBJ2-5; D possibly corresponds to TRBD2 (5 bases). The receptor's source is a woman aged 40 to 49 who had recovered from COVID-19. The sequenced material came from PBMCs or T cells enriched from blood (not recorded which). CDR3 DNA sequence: TGTGCCAGCAGCCTAGAGAGGGCCCCAGAGACCCAGTACTTC. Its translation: CASSLERAPETQYF.